Below, one T cell receptor (beta chain) is given with its context. Its antigen is unidentified. Clones were sequenced by immunoSEQ multiplex PCR, and TCRdb holds only the in-frame ones, with some missing. The table records 72,000 or so clones, about four fifths of them present only once. The V and J ends lost 9 bases and 1 base, in that order; junction bases with no gene match: 6. Germline V lookup: CDR1 SGHTA, CDR2 FQGTGA. The CDR3 extends over 14 amino acids. The record originates from a study of T cells in localized non-small cell lung cancer. Whole-study findings and limits: Within adjacent lung there appeared a median around 57 of the top 100 tumor clones. Measurement of T cell clonality placed uninvolved adjacent lung highest, above the level in tumor. Sequencing was limited to one tumor region, leaving the possibility of heterogeneity open.

The chain employs TRBV7-3 and TRBJ2-3, with 8 bases that match TRBD2. This receptor was taken from a female donor over 55 with stage I lung adenocarcinoma. The input for sequencing was peripheral blood, taken before any cancer treatment. This chain's CDR3 is CASKRGPRTDTQYF. The CDR3 DNA reads TGTGCCAGTAAGCGGGGGCCTCGCACAGATACGCAGTATTTT.